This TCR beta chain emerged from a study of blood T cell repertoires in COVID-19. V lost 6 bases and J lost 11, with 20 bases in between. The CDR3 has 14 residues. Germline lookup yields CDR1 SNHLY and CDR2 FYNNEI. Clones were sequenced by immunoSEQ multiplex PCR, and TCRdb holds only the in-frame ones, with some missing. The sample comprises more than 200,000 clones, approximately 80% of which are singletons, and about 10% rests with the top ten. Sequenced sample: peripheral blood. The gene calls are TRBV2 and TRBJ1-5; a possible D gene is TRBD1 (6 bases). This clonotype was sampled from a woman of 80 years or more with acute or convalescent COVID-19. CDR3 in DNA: TGTGCCAGCAGCGGAAGGACAGCGGGAGGGACCCAGCATTTT. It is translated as CASSGRTAGGTQHF.